Listed below are T cell receptor beta chains from one sample, sequenced in a study of cytomegalovirus exposure and HLA in healthy donors. The protocol was immunoSEQ multiplex PCR, while the TCRdb copy is restricted to in-frame clones and leaves out a portion. Here the sample spans some 180,000 clones, roughly 74% being singletons. The sequenced material came from PBMCs. All receptors derive from a woman in her twenties or thirties in good health and CMV-seropositive. Both conserved end residues are part of each CDR3. A D gene is named only where the DNA matches it firmly. For some rows the clone size is stated as once, few or many, or as a class when expanded; others skip it.

j_call: TRBJ1-1
cdr3_length: 13
clone_size: NA
d_call: NA
v_call: TRBV19
cdr3_nt: TGTGCCAGTAGTATTGGAGGGCTCACTGAAGCTTTCTTT
cdr3_aa: CASSIGGLTEAFF

j_call: TRBJ2-3
cdr3_length: 14
clone_size: NA
d_call: NA
v_call: TRBV5-1
cdr3_nt: TGCGCCAGCAGCTTGGTGAGGGGCACAGATACGCAGTATTTT
cdr3_aa: CASSLVRGTDTQYF

j_call: TRBJ2-1
cdr3_length: 19
clone_size: NA
d_call: TRBD2
v_call: TRBV4-1
cdr3_nt: TGCGCCAGCAGCCAAACCTCCGGGACTAGCGGGAGTCGGTACAATGAGCAGTTCTTC
cdr3_aa: CASSQTSGTSGSRYNEQFF

j_call: TRBJ2-7
cdr3_length: 12
clone_size: NA
d_call: NA
v_call: TRBV28
cdr3_nt: TGTGCCAGCAGTCCCCTTACCTACGAGCAGTACTTC
cdr3_aa: CASSPLTYEQYF

j_call: TRBJ2-7
cdr3_length: 14
clone_size: NA
d_call: TRBD1
v_call: TRBV7-2
cdr3_nt: TGTGCCAGCAGCCTCGGGGACAGAACCTACGAGCAGTACTTC
cdr3_aa: CASSLGDRTYEQYF

j_call: TRBJ1-4
cdr3_length: 14
clone_size: NA
d_call: TRBD1
v_call: TRBV6-6
cdr3_nt: TGTGCCAGCAGTTACGGACAGGGAGGTGAAAAACTGTTTTTT
cdr3_aa: CASSYGQGGEKLFF

j_call: TRBJ1-5
cdr3_length: 18
clone_size: NA
d_call: NA
v_call: TRBV28
cdr3_nt: TGTGCCAGCAGATCAGGGCCGGATAGTTGGGATAGCAATCAGCCCCAGCATTTT
cdr3_aa: CASRSGPDSWDSNQPQHF

j_call: TRBJ2-7
cdr3_length: 9
clone_size: NA
d_call: TRBD2
v_call: TRBV18
cdr3_nt: TGTGCCAGCTCAACGGGAGGGAACTTC
cdr3_aa: CASSTGGNF

j_call: TRBJ2-1
cdr3_length: 18
clone_size: once
d_call: TRBD2
v_call: TRBV5-4
cdr3_nt: TGTGCCAGCAGCTCCGGGACTAGCGGGACTAGCTCCTACAATGAGCAGTTCTTC
cdr3_aa: CASSSGTSGTSSYNEQFF

j_call: TRBJ2-7
cdr3_length: 15
clone_size: once
d_call: NA
v_call: TRBV19
cdr3_nt: TGTGCCAGTAGTACTAGCGCGGAGGGCCGTAGCGAGCAGTACTTC
cdr3_aa: CASSTSAEGRSEQYF

j_call: TRBJ1-1
cdr3_length: 15
clone_size: NA
d_call: TRBD1
v_call: TRBV4-1
cdr3_nt: TGCGCCAGCAGCCAAGACCGCGACAGGGGCGGTGAAGCTTTCTTT
cdr3_aa: CASSQDRDRGGEAFF

j_call: TRBJ2-5
cdr3_length: 13
clone_size: NA
d_call: NA
v_call: TRBV5-1
cdr3_nt: TGCGCCACCCAGCGGAACCCGAAAGAGACCCAGTACTTC
cdr3_aa: CATQRNPKETQYF

j_call: TRBJ2-5
cdr3_length: 14
clone_size: NA
d_call: NA
v_call: TRBV11-2
cdr3_nt: TGTGCCAGCAGCTTAACTCACTCTGGAGAGACCCAGTACTTC
cdr3_aa: CASSLTHSGETQYF

j_call: TRBJ1-1
cdr3_length: 14
clone_size: once
d_call: NA
v_call: TRBV5-1
cdr3_nt: TGCGCCAGCAGCGGCGGCCTTGTGAACACTGAAGCTTTCTTT
cdr3_aa: CASSGGLVNTEAFF

j_call: TRBJ1-3
cdr3_length: 15
clone_size: once
d_call: NA
v_call: TRBV10-3
cdr3_nt: TGTGCCATCAGTGGGCAATTGGGCGCGGGAAACACCATATATTTT
cdr3_aa: CAISGQLGAGNTIYF

j_call: TRBJ2-1
cdr3_length: 15
clone_size: NA
d_call: TRBD1
v_call: TRBV9
cdr3_nt: TGTGCCAGCAGCGTAGCTACAGGGGGCTATGATGAGCAGTTCTTC
cdr3_aa: CASSVATGGYDEQFF

j_call: TRBJ2-5
cdr3_length: 16
clone_size: NA
d_call: TRBD2
v_call: TRBV18
cdr3_nt: TGTGCCAGCTCACACCGCGGGGCGGGGGAGAAAGAGACCCAGTACTTC
cdr3_aa: CASSHRGAGEKETQYF

j_call: TRBJ2-5
cdr3_length: 13
clone_size: NA
d_call: NA
v_call: TRBV2
cdr3_nt: TGTGCCAGCAGGAACTTGCGTCAAGAGACCCAGTACTTC
cdr3_aa: CASRNLRQETQYF